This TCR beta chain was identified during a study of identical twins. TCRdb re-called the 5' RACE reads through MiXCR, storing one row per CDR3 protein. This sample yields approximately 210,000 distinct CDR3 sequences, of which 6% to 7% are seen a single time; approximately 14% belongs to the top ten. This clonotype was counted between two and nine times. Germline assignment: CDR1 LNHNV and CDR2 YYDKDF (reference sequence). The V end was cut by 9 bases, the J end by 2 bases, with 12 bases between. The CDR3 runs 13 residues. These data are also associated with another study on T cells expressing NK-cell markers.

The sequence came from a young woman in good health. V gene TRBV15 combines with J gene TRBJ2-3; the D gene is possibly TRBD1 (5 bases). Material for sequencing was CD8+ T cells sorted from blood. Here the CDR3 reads CATVGEVTDTQYF. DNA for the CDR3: TGTGCCACGGTAGGGGAAGTCACAGATACGCAGTATTTT.